This T cell receptor beta chain is from a study of blood T cell repertoires in COVID-19. The CDR3 length is 15 residues. Trimming removed 3 bases from V and 3 bases from J, with 12 bases in between. The germline CDR1 and CDR2 sequences are MDHEN and SYDVKM. Profiled with immunoSEQ multiplex PCR; TCRdb holds only in-frame clones, not every one. The sample shows fewer than 400,000 clones, about 92% of them seen only once. The sequence was collected from a woman in her twenties or thirties who had recovered from COVID-19. The sequenced material came from PBMCs or T cells enriched from blood (not recorded which). The rearrangement links TRBV28 to TRBJ1-5; D might be TRBD1 (5 bases). The CDR3 DNA sequence: TGTGCCAGCAGTTTTGGGCAGGGCAACAATCAGCCCCAGCATTTT. It encodes CASSFGQGNNQPQHF. The complete variable domain, with remaining parts taken from reference TRBV28 and TRBJ1-5, reads DVKVTQSSRYLVKRTGEKVFLECVQDMDHENMFWYRQDPGLGLRLIYFSYDVKMKEKGDIPEGYSVSREKKERFSLILESASTNQTSMYLCASSFGQGNNQPQHFGDGTRLSIL.